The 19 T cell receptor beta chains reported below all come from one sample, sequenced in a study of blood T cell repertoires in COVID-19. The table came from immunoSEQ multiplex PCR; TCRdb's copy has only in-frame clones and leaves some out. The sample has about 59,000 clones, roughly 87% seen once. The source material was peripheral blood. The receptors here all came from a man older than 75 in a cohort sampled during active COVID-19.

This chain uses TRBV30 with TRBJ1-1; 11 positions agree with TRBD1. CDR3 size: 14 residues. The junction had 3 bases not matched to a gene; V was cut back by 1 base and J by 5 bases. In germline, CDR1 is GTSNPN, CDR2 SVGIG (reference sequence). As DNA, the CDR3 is TGTGCCTGGAGTGGAGGGACAGGGGGAACTGAAGCTTTCTTT. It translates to CAWSGGTGGTEAFF.

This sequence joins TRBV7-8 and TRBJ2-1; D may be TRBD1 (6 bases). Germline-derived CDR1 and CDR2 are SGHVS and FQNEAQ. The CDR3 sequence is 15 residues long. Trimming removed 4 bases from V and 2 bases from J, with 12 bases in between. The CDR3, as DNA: TGTGCCAGCAGCTCCTACAGGGCTCCCTACAATGAGCAGTTCTTC. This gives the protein CASSSYRAPYNEQFF.

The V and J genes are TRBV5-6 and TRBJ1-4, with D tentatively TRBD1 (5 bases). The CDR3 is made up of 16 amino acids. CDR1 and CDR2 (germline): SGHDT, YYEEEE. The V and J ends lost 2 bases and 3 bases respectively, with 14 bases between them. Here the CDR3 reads CASSFSSRAANEKLFF. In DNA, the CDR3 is TGTGCCAGCAGCTTCTCCAGCAGGGCAGCTAATGAAAAACTGTTTTTT.

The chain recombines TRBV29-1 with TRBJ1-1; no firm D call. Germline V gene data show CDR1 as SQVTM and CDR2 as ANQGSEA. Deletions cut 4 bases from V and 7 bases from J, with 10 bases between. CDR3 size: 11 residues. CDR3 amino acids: CSVVVSVEAFF. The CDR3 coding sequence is TGCAGCGTTGTCGTTAGTGTTGAAGCTTTCTTT. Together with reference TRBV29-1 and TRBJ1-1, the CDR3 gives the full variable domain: SAVISQKPSRDICQRGTSLTIQCQVDSQVTMMFWYRQQPGQSLTLIATANQGSEATYESGFVIDKFPISRPNLTFSTLTVSNMSPEDSSIYLCSVVVSVEAFFGQGTRLTVV.

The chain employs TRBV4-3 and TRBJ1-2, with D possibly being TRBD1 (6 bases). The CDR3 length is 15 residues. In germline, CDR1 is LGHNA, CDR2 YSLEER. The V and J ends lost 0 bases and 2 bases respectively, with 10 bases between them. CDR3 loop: CASSQDGGQNYGYTF. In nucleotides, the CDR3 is TGCGCCAGCAGCCAAGATGGGGGCCAGAACTATGGCTACACCTTC.

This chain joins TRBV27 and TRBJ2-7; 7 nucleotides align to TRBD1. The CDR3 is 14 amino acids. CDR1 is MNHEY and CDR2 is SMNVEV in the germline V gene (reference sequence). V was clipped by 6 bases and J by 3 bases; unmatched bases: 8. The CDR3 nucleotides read TGTGCCAGCAGGACCGGGACAGTAGTCTACGAGCAGTACTTC. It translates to CASRTGTVVYEQYF.

The CDR3 sequence: CARSFRDLGTEAFF. For the CDR3, the DNA is TGTGCCAGAAGCTTTCGGGATCTAGGCACTGAAGCTTTCTTT. The chain combines TRBV5-3 with TRBJ1-1, with no clear D. TRBV5-3 is classed as an ORF, of uncertain function. V shed 2 bases and J shed 4 bases, with 12 bases lying between them. CDR3 length: 14 residues.

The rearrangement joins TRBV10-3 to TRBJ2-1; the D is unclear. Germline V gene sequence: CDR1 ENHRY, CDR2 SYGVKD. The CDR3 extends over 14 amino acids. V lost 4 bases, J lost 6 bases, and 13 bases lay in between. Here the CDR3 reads CAISGGLGSNEQFF. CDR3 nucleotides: TGTGCCATCAGTGGAGGCCTAGGCAGCAATGAGCAGTTCTTC.

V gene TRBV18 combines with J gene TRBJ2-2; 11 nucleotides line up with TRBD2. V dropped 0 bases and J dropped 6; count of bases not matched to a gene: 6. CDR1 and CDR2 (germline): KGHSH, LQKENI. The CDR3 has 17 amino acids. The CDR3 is CASSPPITSGSAGELFF. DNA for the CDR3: TGTGCCAGCTCACCACCTATAACTAGCGGGAGTGCCGGGGAGCTGTTTTTT.

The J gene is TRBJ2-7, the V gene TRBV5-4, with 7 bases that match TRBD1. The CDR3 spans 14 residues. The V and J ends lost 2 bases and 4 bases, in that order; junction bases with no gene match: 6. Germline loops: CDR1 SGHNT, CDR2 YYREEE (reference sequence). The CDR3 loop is CASSLRGGEYEQYF. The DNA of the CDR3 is TGTGCCAGCAGCTTACGAGGGGGCGAGTACGAGCAGTACTTC.

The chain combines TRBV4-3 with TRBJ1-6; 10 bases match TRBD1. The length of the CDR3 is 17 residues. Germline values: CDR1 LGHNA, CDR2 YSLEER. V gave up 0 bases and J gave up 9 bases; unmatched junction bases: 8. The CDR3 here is CASSQDGPGQGTSPLHF. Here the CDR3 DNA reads TGCGCCAGCAGCCAAGATGGGCCGGGACAGGGGACTTCACCCCTCCACTTT.

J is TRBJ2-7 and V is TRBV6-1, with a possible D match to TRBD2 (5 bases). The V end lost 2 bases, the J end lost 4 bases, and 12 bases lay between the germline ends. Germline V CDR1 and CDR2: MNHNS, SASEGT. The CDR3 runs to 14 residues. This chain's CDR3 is CASSESLGSYEQYF. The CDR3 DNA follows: TGTGCCAGCAGTGAAAGTTTGGGGAGTTACGAGCAGTACTTC.

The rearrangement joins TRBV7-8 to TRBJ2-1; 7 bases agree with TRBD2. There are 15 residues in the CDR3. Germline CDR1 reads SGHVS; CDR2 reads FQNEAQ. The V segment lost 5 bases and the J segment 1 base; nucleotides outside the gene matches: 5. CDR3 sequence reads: CASSPSSGSYNEQFF. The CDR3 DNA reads TGTGCCAGCAGCCCCTCTAGCGGTTCCTACAATGAGCAGTTCTTC.

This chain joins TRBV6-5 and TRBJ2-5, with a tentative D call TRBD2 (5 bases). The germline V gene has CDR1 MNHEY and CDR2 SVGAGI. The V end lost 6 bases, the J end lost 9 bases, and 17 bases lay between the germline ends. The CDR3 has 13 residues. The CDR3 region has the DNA TGTGCCAGCAGAATGGACGGGCTGAGGGCCCAGTACTTC. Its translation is CASRMDGLRAQYF.

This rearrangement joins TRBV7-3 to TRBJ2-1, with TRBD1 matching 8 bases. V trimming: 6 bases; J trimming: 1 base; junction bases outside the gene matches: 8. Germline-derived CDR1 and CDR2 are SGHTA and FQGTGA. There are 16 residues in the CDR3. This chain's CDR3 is CASSRDGQGSYNEQFF. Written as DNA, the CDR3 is TGTGCCAGCAGTAGGGATGGACAGGGTTCCTACAATGAGCAGTTCTTC.

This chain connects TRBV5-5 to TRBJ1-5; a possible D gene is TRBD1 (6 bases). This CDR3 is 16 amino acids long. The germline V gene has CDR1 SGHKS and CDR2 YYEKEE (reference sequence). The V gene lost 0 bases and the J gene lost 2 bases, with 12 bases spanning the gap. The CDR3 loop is CASSLVLGAGNQPQHF. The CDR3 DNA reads TGTGCCAGCAGCTTGGTTTTGGGGGCGGGCAATCAGCCCCAGCATTTT.

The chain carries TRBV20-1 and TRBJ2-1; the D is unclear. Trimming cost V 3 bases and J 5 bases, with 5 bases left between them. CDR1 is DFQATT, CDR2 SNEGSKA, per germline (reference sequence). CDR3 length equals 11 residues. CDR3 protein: CSASLDNEQFF. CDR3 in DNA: TGCAGTGCTAGTTTAGACAATGAGCAGTTCTTC.

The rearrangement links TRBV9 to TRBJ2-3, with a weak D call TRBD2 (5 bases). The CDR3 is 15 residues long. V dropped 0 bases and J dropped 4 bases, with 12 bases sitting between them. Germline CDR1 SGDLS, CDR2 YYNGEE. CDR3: CASSVAGIRSDTQYF. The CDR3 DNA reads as TGTGCCAGCAGCGTAGCGGGGATTCGGTCAGATACGCAGTATTTT.

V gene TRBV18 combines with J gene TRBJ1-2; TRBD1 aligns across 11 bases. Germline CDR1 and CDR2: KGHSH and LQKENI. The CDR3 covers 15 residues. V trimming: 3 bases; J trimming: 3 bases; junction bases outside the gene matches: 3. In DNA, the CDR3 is TGTGCCAGCTCACCGAGGACAGGGGGCGACTATGGCTACACCTTC. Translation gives CASSPRTGGDYGYTF.